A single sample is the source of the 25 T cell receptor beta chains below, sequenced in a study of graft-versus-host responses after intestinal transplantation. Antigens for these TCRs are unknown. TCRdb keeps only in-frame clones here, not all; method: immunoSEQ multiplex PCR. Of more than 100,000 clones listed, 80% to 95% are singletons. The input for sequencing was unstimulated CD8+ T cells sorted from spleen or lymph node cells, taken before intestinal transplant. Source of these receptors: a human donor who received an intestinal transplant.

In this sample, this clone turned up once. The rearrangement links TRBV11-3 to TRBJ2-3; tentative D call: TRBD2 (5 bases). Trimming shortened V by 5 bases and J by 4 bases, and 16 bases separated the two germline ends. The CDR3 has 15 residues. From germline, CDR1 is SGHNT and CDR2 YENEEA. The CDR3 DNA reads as TGTGCCAGCAGCAGAGACGGGAATATCGCAGATACGCAGTATTTT. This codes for CASSRDGNIADTQYF.

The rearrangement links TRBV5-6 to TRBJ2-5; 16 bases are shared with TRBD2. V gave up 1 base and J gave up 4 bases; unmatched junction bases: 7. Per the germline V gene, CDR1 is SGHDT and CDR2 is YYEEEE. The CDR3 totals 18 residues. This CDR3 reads CASSLSGTSGGVRETQYF. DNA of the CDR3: TGTGCCAGCAGCTTGTCCGGGACTAGCGGGGGGGTTAGAGAGACCCAGTACTTC.

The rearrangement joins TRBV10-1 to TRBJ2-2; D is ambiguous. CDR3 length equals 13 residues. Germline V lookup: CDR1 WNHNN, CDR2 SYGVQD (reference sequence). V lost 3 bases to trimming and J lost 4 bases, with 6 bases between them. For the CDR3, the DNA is TGCGCCAGCAGTGAAGGTGGCACCGGGGAGCTGTTTTTT. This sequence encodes CASSEGGTGELFF.

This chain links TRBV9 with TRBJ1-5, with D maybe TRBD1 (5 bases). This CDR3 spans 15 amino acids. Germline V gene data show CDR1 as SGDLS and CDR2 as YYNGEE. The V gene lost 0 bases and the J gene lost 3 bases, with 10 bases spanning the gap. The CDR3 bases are TGTGCCAGCAGCGTAGACGGGACGGACAATCAGCCCCAGCATTTT. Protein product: CASSVDGTDNQPQHF.

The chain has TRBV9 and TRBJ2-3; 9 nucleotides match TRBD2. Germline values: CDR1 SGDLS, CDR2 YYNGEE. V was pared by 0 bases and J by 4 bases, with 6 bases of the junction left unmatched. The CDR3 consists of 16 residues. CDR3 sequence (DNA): TGTGCCAGCAGCGTAGTGGCGGGGGGGCCGCCAGATACGCAGTATTTT. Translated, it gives CASSVVAGGPPDTQYF.

The CDR3 bases are TGTGCCAGCAGTTCATACAGCGGGGCCATGAACACTGAAGCTTTCTTT. It specifies CASSSYSGAMNTEAFF. The chain is built from TRBV27 and TRBJ1-1, with D perhaps TRBD1 (5 bases). Trimming removed 4 bases at V and 0 bases at J, with 15 bases between. The length of the CDR3 is 16 residues. Germline-derived CDR1 and CDR2 are MNHEY and SMNVEV (reference sequence).

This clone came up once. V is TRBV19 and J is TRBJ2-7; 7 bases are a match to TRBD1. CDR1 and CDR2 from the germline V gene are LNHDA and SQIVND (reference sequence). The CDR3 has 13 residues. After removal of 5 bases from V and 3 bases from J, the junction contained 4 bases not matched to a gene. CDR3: CASSSYRGYEQYF. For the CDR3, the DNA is TGTGCCAGTAGTTCCTACAGGGGCTACGAGCAGTACTTC.

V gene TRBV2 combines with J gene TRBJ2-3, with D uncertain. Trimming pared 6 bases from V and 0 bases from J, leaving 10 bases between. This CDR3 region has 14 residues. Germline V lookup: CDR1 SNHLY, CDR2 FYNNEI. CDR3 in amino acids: CASSPQPSTDTQYF. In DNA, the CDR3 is TGTGCCAGCAGCCCACAGCCTAGCACAGATACGCAGTATTTT.

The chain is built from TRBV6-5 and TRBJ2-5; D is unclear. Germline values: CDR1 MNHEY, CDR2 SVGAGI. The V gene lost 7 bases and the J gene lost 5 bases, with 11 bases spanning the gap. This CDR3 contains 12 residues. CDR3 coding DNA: TGTGCCAGCACCCTCGACGGGGAGACCCAGTACTTC. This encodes CASTLDGETQYF.

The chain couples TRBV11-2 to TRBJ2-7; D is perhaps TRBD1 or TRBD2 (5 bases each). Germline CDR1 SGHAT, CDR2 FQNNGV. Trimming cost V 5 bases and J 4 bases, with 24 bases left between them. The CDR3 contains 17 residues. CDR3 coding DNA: TGTGCCAGCAGCGCCGAAGGGTCAACGTGGGGGATTTACGAGCAGTACTTC. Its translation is CASSAEGSTWGIYEQYF.

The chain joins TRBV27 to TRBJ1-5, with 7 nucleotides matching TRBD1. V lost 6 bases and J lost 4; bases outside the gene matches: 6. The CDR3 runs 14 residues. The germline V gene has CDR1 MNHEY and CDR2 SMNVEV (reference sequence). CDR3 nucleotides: TGTGCCAGCAGCCGACAGGGTCAGAATCAGCCCCAGCATTTT. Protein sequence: CASSRQGQNQPQHF.

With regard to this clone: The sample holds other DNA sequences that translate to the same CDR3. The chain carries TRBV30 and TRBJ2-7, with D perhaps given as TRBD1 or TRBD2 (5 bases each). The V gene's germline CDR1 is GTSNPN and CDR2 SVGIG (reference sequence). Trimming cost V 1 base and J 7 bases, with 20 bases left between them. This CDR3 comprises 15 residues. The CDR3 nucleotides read TGTGCCTGGAGTGCGGGGACCGGGGAAGACCGGGAGCAGTACTTC. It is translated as CAWSAGTGEDREQYF.

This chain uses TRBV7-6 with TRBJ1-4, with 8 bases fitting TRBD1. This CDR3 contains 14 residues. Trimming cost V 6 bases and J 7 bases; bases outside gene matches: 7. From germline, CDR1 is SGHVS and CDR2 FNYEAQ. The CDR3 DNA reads TGTGCCAGCAGGCTCGGGACAGGTAGTGAAAAACTGTTTTTT. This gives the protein CASRLGTGSEKLFF.

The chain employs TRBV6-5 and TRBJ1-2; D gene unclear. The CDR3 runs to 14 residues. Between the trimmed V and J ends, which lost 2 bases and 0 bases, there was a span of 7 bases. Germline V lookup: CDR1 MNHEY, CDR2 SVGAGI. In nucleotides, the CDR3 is TGTGCCAGCAGTTACAGCCCGTCTAACTATGGCTACACCTTC. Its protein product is CASSYSPSNYGYTF.

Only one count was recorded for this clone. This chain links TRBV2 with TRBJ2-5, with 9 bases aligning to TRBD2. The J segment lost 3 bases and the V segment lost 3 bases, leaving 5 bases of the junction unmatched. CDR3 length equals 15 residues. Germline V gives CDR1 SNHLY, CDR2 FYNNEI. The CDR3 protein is CASSDGLASEETQYF. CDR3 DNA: TGTGCCAGCAGTGATGGACTAGCGAGCGAAGAGACCCAGTACTTC.

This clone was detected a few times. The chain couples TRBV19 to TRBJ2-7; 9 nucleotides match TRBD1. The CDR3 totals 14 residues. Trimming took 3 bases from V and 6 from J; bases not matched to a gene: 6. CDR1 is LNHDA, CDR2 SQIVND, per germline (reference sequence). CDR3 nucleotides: TGTGCCAGTAGTATTTCGGGACAGGGAGGCGAGCAGTACTTC. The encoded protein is CASSISGQGGEQYF.

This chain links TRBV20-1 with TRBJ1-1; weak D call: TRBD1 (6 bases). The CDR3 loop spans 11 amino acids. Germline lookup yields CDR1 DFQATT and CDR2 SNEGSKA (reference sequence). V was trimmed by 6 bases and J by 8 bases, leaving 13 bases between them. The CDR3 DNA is TGCAGTGCCCCAAGCGGGGGCGAAGCTTTCTTT. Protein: CSAPSGGEAFF.

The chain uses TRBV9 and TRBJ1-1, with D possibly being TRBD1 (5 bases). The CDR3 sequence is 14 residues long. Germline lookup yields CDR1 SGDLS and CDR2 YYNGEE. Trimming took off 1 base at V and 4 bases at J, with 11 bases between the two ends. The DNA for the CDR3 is TGTGCCAGCAGCGTAATCACCGGGGGCACTGAAGCTTTCTTT. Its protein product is CASSVITGGTEAFF. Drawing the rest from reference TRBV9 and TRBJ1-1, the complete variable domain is DSGVTQTPKHLITATGQRVTLRCSPRSGDLSVYWYQQSLDQGLQFLIQYYNGEERAKGNILERFSAQQFPDLHSELNLSSLELGDSALYFCASSVITGGTEAFFGQGTRLTVV.

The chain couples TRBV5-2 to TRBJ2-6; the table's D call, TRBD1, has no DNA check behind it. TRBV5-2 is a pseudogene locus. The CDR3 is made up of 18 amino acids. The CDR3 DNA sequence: TGTGCCAGCAAGTTTCAGGGGAGTACACAAAGTCGGGCCAACGTCCTGACTTTC. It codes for CASKFQGSTQSRANVLTF.

CDR3 residues: CASSRTTGTVNTEAFF. The CDR3 DNA sequence: TGTGCCAGCAGCCGTACCACCGGGACAGTGAACACTGAAGCTTTCTTT. This chain joins TRBV7-9 and TRBJ1-1; 7 bases match TRBD1. V gave up 5 bases and J gave up 0 bases; unmatched junction bases: 9. This CDR3 region has 16 residues. Germline-derived CDR1 and CDR2 are SEHNR and FQNEAQ (reference sequence).

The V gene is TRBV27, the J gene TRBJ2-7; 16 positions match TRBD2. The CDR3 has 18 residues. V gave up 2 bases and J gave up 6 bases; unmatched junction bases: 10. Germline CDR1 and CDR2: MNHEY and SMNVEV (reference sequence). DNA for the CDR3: TGTGCCAGCAGTTTAGAGGGGACTAGCGGGGGGGTGAGTGTCGAGCAGTACTTC. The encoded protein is CASSLEGTSGGVSVEQYF.

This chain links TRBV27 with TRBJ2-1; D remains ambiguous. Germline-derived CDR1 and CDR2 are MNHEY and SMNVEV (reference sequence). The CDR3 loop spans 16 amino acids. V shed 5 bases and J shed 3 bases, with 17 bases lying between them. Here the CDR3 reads CASSPPLAAGYNEQFF. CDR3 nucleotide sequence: TGTGCCAGCAGTCCCCCCTTAGCTGCAGGCTACAATGAGCAGTTCTTC.

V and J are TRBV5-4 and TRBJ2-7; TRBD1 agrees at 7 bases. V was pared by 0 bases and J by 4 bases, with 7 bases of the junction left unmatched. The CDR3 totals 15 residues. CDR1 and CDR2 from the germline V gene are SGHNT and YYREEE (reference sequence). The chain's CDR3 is CASSLDRDRYYEQYF. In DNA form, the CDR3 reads TGTGCCAGCAGCTTGGATAGGGACAGATATTACGAGCAGTACTTC.

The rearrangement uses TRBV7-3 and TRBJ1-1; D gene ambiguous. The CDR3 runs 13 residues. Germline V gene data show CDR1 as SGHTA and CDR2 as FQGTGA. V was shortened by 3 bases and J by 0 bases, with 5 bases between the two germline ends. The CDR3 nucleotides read TGTGCCAGCAGCTTGTCCTTGAACACTGAAGCTTTCTTT. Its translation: CASSLSLNTEAFF.

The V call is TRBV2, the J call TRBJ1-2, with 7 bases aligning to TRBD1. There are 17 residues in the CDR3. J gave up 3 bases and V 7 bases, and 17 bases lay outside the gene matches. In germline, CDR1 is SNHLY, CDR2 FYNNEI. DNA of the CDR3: TGTGCCAGCACCCCAGTGGGGCCCGGGACAGAGTACTATGGCTACACCTTC. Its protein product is CASTPVGPGTEYYGYTF.